These 5 T cell receptor beta chains were sequenced from one sample in a study of CDR3 diversity in severe acne. Each CDR3 protein gets one entry after TCRdb re-called the PCR reads with MiXCR. The sample has roughly 100,000 distinct CDR3 sequences; roughly 51% are singletons. Sequenced: blood. These receptor sequences come from a male donor with acne.

This clonotype has a handful of counts. The chain combines TRBV20-1 with TRBJ2-7; D not resolved. Germline lookup yields CDR1 DFQATT and CDR2 SNEGSKA (reference sequence). The CDR3 is 11 residues long. Trimming removed 4 bases at V and 6 bases at J, with 10 bases between. This chain's CDR3 is CSATPSAEQYF. In DNA, the CDR3 is TGCAGTGCTACCCCGTCGGCCGAGCAGTACTTC.

This clonotype was found many times. V and J are TRBV7-3 and TRBJ2-5, with a possible D match to TRBD2 (6 bases). Germline V gene sequence: CDR1 SGHTA, CDR2 FQGTGA. Between the trimmed V and J ends, which lost 2 bases and 3 bases, there was a span of 19 bases. This CDR3 spans 17 amino acids. This chain's CDR3 is CASSLPAPGVKEETQYF. In DNA form, the CDR3 reads TGTGCCAGCAGCTTACCCGCACCGGGAGTTAAGGAAGAGACCCAGTACTTC.

The chain uses TRBV6-5 and TRBJ2-7; tentative D call: TRBD1 (6 bases). The CDR3 spans 15 residues. Trimming took 6 bases from V and 1 from J, leaving 16 bases between them. Germline loops: CDR1 MNHEY, CDR2 SVGAGI. CDR3 residues: CASRATGLPSYEQYF. CDR3 sequence (DNA): TGTGCCAGCAGGGCAACAGGGCTTCCTTCCTACGAGCAGTACTTC.

To note about this clonotype: This may be a read error: a much more frequent sequence differs by one nucleotide. The gene calls are TRBV5-1 and TRBJ2-5; 8 bases agree with TRBD2. V dropped 4 bases and J dropped 4; count of bases not matched to a gene: 9. CDR3 size: 15 residues. CDR1 SGHRS and CDR2 YFSETQ come from the germline V gene. The CDR3 loop reads CASSPGGHYRETQYF. The DNA of the CDR3 is TGCGCCAGCAGCCCGGGGGGGCATTACCGAGAGACCCAGTACTTC.

V is TRBV4-1 and J is TRBJ1-6, with 8 bases fitting TRBD1. V gave up 2 bases and J gave up 7 bases; unmatched junction bases: 10. Germline loops: CDR1 MGHRA, CDR2 YSYEKL. The CDR3 extends over 17 amino acids. The CDR3 DNA reads as TGCGCCAGCAGCCAACAAGACAGGGGTCTAGAGAATTCACCCCTCCACTTT. This codes for CASSQQDRGLENSPLHF.